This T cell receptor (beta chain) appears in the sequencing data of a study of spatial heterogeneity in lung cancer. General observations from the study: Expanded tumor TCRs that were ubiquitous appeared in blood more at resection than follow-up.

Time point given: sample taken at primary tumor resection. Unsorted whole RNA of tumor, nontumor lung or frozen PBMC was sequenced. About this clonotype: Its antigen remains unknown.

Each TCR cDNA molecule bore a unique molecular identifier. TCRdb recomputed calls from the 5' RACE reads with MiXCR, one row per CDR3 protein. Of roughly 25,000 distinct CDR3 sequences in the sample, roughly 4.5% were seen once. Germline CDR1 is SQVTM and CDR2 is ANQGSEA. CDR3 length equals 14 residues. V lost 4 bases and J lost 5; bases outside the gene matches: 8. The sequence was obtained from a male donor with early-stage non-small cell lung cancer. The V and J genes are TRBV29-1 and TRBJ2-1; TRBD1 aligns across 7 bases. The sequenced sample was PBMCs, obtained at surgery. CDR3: CSVGRPGQNNEQFF. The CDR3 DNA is TGCAGCGTTGGGCGACCGGGACAGAACAATGAGCAGTTCTTC.